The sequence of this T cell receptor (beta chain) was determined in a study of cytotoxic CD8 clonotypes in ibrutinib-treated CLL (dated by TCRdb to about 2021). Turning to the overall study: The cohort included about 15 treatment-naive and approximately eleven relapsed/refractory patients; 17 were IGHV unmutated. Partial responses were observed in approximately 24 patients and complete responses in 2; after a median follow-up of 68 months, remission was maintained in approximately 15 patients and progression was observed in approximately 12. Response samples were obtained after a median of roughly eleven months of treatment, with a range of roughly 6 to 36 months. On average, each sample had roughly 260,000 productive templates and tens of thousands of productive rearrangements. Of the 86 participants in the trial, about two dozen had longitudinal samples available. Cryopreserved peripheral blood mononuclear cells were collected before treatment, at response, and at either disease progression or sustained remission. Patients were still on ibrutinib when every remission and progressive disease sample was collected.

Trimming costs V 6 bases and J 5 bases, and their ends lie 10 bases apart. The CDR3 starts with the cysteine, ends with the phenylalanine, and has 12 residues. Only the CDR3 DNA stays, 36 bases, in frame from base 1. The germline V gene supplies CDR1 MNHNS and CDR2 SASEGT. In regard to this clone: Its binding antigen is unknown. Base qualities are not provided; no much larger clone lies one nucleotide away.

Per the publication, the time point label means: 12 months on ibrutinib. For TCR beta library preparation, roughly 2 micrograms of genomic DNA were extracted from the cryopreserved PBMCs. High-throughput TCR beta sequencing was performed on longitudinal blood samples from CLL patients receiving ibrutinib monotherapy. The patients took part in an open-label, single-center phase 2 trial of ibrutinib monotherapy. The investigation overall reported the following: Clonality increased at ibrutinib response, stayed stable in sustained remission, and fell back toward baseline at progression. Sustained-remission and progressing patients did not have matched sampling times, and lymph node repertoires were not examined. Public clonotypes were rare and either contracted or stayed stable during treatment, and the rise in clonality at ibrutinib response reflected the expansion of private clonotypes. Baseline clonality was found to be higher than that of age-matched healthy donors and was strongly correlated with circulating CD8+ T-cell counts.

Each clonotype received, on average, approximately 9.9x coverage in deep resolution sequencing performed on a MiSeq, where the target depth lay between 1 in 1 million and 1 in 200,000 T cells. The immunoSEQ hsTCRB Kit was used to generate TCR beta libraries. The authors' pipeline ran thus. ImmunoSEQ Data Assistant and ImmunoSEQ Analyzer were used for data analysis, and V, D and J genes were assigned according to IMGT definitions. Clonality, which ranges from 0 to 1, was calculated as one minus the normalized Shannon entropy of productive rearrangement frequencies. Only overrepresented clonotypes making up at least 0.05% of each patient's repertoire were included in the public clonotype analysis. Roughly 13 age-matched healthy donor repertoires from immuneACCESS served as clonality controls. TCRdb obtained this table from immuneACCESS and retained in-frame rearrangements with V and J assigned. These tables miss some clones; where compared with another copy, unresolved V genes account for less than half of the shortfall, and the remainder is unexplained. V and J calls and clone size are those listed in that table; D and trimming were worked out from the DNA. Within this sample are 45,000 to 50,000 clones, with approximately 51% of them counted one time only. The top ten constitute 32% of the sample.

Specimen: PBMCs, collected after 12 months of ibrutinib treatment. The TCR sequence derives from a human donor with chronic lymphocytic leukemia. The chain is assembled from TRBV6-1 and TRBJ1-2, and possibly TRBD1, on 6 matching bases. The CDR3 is CASSSGTYGYTF. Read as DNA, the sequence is TGTGCCAGCAGCTCCGGGACATATGGCTACACCTTC.